This TCR beta chain was sequenced in a study of cytomegalovirus exposure and HLA in healthy donors. Study results and limitations: TCR beta chain V- and J-gene trimming was linked, in a later analysis, to a missense variant in DCLRE1C. Most TCR beta V segments were productive about 90% or about 30% of the time in an earlier analysis. The study assumed roughly uniform donor sequencing depth for presence/absence analyses.

This clone was counted a few times. Its target is unknown. The donors (healthy individuals) were bone marrow donors. Primers: 60 Vbeta forward and 13 Jbeta reverse. Profiled with immunoSEQ multiplex PCR; TCRdb holds only in-frame clones, not every one. The table includes approximately 100,000 clones, 74% detected once. The sequenced sample was PBMCs. The sequence was collected from a man aged 45 to 65 in good health and CMV-seropositive.

The CDR3 nucleotides read TGCAGCGTTGATTCCGGGACTTTACATTACAATGAGCAGTTCTTC. Encoded protein: CSVDSGTLHYNEQFF. The rearrangement joins TRBV29-1 to TRBJ2-1; a possible D gene is TRBD2 (6 bases). V was trimmed by 3 bases and J by 4 bases, leaving 16 bases between them. The CDR3 consists of 15 residues. Germline values: CDR1 SQVTM, CDR2 ANQGSEA.